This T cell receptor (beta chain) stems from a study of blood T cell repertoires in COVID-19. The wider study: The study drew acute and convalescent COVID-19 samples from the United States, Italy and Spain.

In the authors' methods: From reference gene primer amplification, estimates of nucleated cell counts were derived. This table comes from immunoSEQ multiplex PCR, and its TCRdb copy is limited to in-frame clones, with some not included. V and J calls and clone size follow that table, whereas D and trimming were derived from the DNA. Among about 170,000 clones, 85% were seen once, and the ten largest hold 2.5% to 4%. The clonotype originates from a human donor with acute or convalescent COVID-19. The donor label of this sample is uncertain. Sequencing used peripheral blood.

This chain's CDR3 is CASTYGQAIEKLFF. In nucleotides, the CDR3 is TGTGCCAGCACATATGGACAAGCAATTGAAAAACTGTTTTTT. V and J are TRBV18 and TRBJ1-4; the D gene is possibly TRBD1 (5 bases). The CDR3 is 14 amino acids. V lost 8 bases to trimming and J lost 7 bases, with 17 bases between them. Looked up from germline, CDR1 is KGHSH and CDR2 is LQKENI.